The following is a TCR beta chain sequence with its context. What it binds is unknown. This entry is derived from a study of shared clonotypes between healthy human individuals. Study-wide points: Clonotype sharing across several donors was observed for roughly 5% of naive CD4 clonotypes.

Profiling relied on immunoSEQ multiplex PCR, and the TCRdb table lists in-frame clones only, not all of them. The sample lists under 650,000 clones, about 96% seen once, with under 0.06% in the top ten. Germline V gives CDR1 SEHNR, CDR2 FQNEAQ (reference sequence). Deletions cut 1 base from V and 5 bases from J, with 11 bases between. The CDR3 has 15 amino acids. The chain carries TRBV7-9 and TRBJ1-4; D gene unclear. This TCR derives from a woman in her twenties or thirties in good health. The sequencing input was naive CD4+ T cells sorted from blood. Sample subset: CD45RA+ positively selected. This CDR3 is CASSLGTAENEKLFF. The CDR3 DNA reads as TGTGCCAGCAGCTTAGGAACGGCAGAAAATGAAAAACTGTTTTTT.